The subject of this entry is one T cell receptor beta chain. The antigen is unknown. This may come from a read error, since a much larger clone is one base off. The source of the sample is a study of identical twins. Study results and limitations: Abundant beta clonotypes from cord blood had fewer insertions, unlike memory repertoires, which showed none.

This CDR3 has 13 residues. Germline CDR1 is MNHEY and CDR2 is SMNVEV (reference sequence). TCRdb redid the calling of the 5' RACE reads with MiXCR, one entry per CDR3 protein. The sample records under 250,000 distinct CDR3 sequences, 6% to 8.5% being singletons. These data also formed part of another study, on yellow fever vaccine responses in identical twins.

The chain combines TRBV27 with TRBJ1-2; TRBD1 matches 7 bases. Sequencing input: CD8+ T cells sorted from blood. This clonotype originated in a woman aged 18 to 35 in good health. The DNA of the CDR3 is TGTGCCTGCAGTTCTGGGACAGCCTATGGCTACACCTTC. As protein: CACSSGTAYGYTF.